The clone carrying this T cell receptor beta chain occurred a few times. This CDR3 is built from 15 residues. The trim removed 0 bases at V and 4 bases at J, leaving 6 bases unmatched. Germline CDR1 SGHNT, CDR2 YYREEE (reference sequence). Clones were read by immunoSEQ multiplex PCR, and TCRdb kept only the in-frame ones, dropping some. The sample consists of approximately 530,000 clones, more than 95% of them appearing once. This sample is drawn from a study of shared clonotypes between healthy human individuals. Study at large: Three plates each covered CD4 naive and memory; CD8 naive two, CD8 memory one.

The TCR comes from a woman in her thirties in good health. The chain uses TRBV5-4 and TRBJ1-2, with 7 positions matching TRBD1. Specimen: naive CD4+ T cells sorted from blood. Subset noted: CD45RA+ positively selected. The CDR3 sequence is CASSLDRGRVYGYTF. The CDR3 nucleotides read TGTGCCAGCAGCTTGGACAGGGGTCGAGTCTATGGCTACACCTTC.